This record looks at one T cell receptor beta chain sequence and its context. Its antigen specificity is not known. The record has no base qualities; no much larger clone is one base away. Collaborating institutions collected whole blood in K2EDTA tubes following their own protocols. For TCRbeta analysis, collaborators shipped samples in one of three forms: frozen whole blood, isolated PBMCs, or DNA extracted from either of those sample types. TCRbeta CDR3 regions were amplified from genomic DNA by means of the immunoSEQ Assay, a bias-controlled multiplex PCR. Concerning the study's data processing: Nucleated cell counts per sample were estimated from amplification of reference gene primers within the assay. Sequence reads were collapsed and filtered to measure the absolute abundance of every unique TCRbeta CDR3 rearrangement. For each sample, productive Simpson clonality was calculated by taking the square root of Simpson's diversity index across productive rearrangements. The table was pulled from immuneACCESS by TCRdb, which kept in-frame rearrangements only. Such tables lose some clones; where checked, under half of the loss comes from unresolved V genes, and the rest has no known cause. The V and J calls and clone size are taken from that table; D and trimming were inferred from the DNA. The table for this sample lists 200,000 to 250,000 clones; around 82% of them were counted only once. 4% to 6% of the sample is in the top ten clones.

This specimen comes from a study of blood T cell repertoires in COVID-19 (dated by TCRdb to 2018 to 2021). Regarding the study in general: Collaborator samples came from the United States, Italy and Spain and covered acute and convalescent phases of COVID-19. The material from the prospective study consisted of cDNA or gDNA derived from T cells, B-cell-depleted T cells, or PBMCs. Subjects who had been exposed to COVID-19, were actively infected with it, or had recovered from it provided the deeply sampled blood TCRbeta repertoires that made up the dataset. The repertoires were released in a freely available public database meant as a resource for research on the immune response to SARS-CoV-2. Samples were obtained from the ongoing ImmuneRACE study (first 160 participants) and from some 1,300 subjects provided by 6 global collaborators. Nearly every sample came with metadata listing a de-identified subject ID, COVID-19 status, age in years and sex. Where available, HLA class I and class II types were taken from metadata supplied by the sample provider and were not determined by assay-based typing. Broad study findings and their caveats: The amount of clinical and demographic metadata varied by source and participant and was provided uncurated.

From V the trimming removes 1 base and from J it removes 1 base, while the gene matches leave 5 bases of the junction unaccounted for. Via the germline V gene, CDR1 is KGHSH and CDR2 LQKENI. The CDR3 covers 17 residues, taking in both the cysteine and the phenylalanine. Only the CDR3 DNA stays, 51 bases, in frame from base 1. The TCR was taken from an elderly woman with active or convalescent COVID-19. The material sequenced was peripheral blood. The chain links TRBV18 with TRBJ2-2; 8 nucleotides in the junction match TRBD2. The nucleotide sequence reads TGTGCCAGCTCACCACTGAGCAGCGGGGGGAACACCGGGGAGCTGTTTTTT. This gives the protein CASSPLSSGGNTGELFF.